A single sample is the source of the 20 T cell receptor beta chains below, sequenced in a study of T cells in Graves' hyperthyroidism and ophthalmopathy. From RNA transcripts, TCR beta CDR3 regions were amplified. HTBI primers were used for first-round RT-PCR of the TCR CDR3. TCRdb reanalysed the multiplex PCR reads using MiXCR and keeps one entry per CDR3 protein. The sample consists of about 640,000 distinct CDR3 sequences, roughly 20% of them appearing once. The sample taken for sequencing was blood. The receptors were sampled from a man aged 25 to 45 with Graves' ophthalmopathy.

This clonotype was seen many times. This chain connects TRBV2 to TRBJ1-1; 7 positions agree with TRBD1. The J segment lost 1 base and the V segment lost 5 bases, leaving 4 bases of the junction unmatched. The CDR3 runs to 14 residues. In germline, CDR1 is SNHLY, CDR2 FYNNEI. CDR3 DNA sequence: TGTGCCAGCAGTCGGGACAGAAGGAACACTGAAGCTTTCTTT. It codes for CASSRDRRNTEAFF.

The gene calls are TRBV7-9 and TRBJ2-5, with a tentative D call TRBD2 (6 bases). CDR3 length: 15 residues. Germline CDR1 and CDR2: SEHNR and FQNEAQ (reference sequence). V was cut by 1 base and J by 4 bases, with 13 bases left in between. In DNA, the CDR3 is TGTGCCAGCAGCTTAGGGATAGCGGCCCCAGAGACCCAGTACTTC. Translation: CASSLGIAAPETQYF.

CDR3 sequence (DNA): TGCAGTGCAAAAACGGATGCGGGAGCAGTCGGGTACGAGCAGTACTTC. Its translation: CSAKTDAGAVGYEQYF. The gene calls are TRBV20-1 and TRBJ2-7; 7 bases line up with TRBD2. The V gene end was trimmed by 6 bases and the J gene end by 4 bases; junction bases not matched to a gene: 18. CDR1 is DFQATT and CDR2 is SNEGSKA in the germline V gene (reference sequence). This CDR3 is 16 amino acids long.

This clonotype was seen once. This chain links TRBV6-1 with TRBJ1-1, with D tentatively TRBD1 (6 bases). Trimming took 7 bases from V and 5 from J, leaving 14 bases between them. CDR1 and CDR2 from the germline V gene are MNHNS and SASEGT. The CDR3 contains 13 residues. CDR3 sequence reads: CASMAGAGTEAFF. As DNA, the CDR3 is TGTGCCAGCATGGCAGGGGCGGGGACTGAAGCTTTCTTT.

V gene TRBV6-5 combines with J gene TRBJ1-2; TRBD1 is a possible D gene (5 bases). The ends were cut back, 4 bases at V and 7 bases at J, with 16 bases in the middle. The CDR3 consists of 14 residues. Germline V gives CDR1 MNHEY, CDR2 SVGAGI. The CDR3: CASSSGPRVTGYTF. CDR3 DNA: TGTGCCAGCAGTTCGGGGCCCCGGGTCACTGGCTACACCTTC.

V is TRBV29-1 and J is TRBJ2-3; TRBD1 matches at 8 bases. Trimming cost V 4 bases and J 3 bases; bases outside gene matches: 6. This CDR3 has 14 residues. In germline, CDR1 is SQVTM, CDR2 ANQGSEA. CDR3 in amino acids: CSVVQGARTDTQYF. The CDR3, as DNA: TGCAGCGTTGTGCAGGGGGCGCGGACAGATACGCAGTATTTT.

The CDR3 region has the DNA TGCAGTGCTACGAGATCCTATAATTCACCCCTCCACTTT. It codes for CSATRSYNSPLHF. The chain combines TRBV20-1 with TRBJ1-6; no clear D gene. Germline-derived CDR1 and CDR2 are DFQATT and SNEGSKA (reference sequence). The CDR3 loop spans 13 amino acids. V dropped 4 bases and J dropped 1 base, with 5 bases sitting between them.

This clonotype was detected ten times or more. The CDR3 sequence is CASGQGAGELFF. Written as DNA, the CDR3 is TGTGCCAGCGGACAGGGGGCCGGGGAGCTGTTTTTT. The rearrangement links TRBV3-1 to TRBJ2-2; TRBD1 matches 10 bases. Looked up from germline, CDR1 is LGHDT and CDR2 is YNNKEL (reference sequence). CDR3 size: 12 residues. The V gene end was trimmed by 8 bases and the J gene end by 6 bases; junction bases not matched to a gene: 0.

This clonotype came up many times. This sequence joins TRBV11-2 and TRBJ1-1; D gene unclear. The CDR3 covers 15 residues. The V gene's germline CDR1 is SGHAT and CDR2 FQNNGV. V lost 1 base and J 4 bases, leaving 13 bases between the germline ends. The CDR3 loop is CASSLGGSWFTEAFF. CDR3 coding DNA: TGTGCCAGCAGCTTAGGTGGGTCCTGGTTCACTGAAGCTTTCTTT.

This clonotype was observed at least ten times. The chain employs TRBV6-1 and TRBJ2-7, with D possibly called TRBD1 or TRBD2 (5 bases each). CDR1 and CDR2 (germline): MNHNS, SASEGT. The CDR3 runs to 14 residues. The V and J ends lost 6 bases and 2 bases respectively, with 14 bases between them. This CDR3 reads CASRPGTVAYEQYF. The CDR3 DNA follows: TGTGCCAGCAGGCCCGGGACGGTAGCCTACGAGCAGTACTTC.

J is TRBJ1-5 and V is TRBV6-9, with no clear D. The length of the CDR3 is 14 residues. Germline V gene sequence: CDR1 MNHGY, CDR2 SVAAGI. The V end lost 3 bases, the J end lost 3 bases, and 9 bases lay between the germline ends. The CDR3 sequence is CASSYNRNNQPQHF. CDR3 DNA sequence: TGTGCCAGCAGTTACAATAGGAACAATCAGCCCCAGCATTTT.

This clonotype was counted at least ten times. V gene TRBV20-1 combines with J gene TRBJ2-1; perhaps TRBD2 as D (5 bases). The V gene's germline CDR1 is DFQATT and CDR2 SNEGSKA (reference sequence). V lost 1 base and J lost 6, with 22 bases in between. The CDR3 spans 17 residues. The CDR3 nucleotides read TGCAGTGCTAGAGCCGGTCGGACTCACCCCGTAGTCAATGAGCAGTTCTTC. Protein: CSARAGRTHPVVNEQFF.

This clonotype was picked up a small number of times. The V gene is TRBV3-1, the J gene TRBJ2-2; D uncertain. In germline, CDR1 is LGHDT, CDR2 YNNKEL (reference sequence). The length of the CDR3 is 13 residues. Trimming left V 1 base short and J 4 bases short, with 4 bases between. CDR3 sequence: CASSQAPTGELFF. CDR3 in DNA: TGTGCCAGCAGCCAAGCGCCCACCGGGGAGCTGTTTTTT. The full variable domain, its missing parts supplied by reference TRBV3-1 and TRBJ2-2, is DTAVSQTPKYLVTQMGNDKSIKCEQNLGHDTMYWYKQDSKKFLKIMFSYNNKELIINETVPNRFSPKSPDKAHLNLHINSLELGDSAVYFCASSQAPTGELFFGEGSRLTVL.

The chain recombines TRBV20-1 with TRBJ2-1; D unclear. The CDR3 runs 16 residues. CDR1 DFQATT and CDR2 SNEGSKA come from the germline V gene (reference sequence). V gave up 7 bases and J gave up 0 bases, with 19 bases separating them. CDR3 amino acids: CSGWSEGQSSYNEQFF. The CDR3 DNA is TGCAGTGGATGGTCGGAAGGCCAGAGCTCCTACAATGAGCAGTTCTTC.

This clonotype was recorded a few times. The DNA for the CDR3 is TGTGCCAGCAGAGTGACAGTGACCAATTCACCCCTCCACTTT. Translation gives CASRVTVTNSPLHF. This chain uses TRBV2 with TRBJ1-6, with TRBD1 as a possible D gene (5 bases). CDR1 and CDR2 (germline): SNHLY, FYNNEI. The CDR3 has 14 residues. V lost 6 bases and J 7 bases, leaving 13 bases between the germline ends.

V gene TRBV4-3 combines with J gene TRBJ2-7, with 10 bases identical to TRBD1. CDR1 and CDR2 from the germline V gene are LGHNA and YSLEER. The CDR3 is 17 amino acids. After removal of 1 base from V and 0 bases from J, the junction contained 6 bases not matched to a gene. The CDR3 DNA sequence: TGCGCCAGCAGCCAAGTCGCTAGGACAGGGGGCTCCTACGAGCAGTACTTC. Translation: CASSQVARTGGSYEQYF.

The J gene is TRBJ2-5, the V gene TRBV5-1; no clear D. The CDR3 totals 15 residues. Germline CDR1 SGHRS, CDR2 YFSETQ. Trimming removed 4 bases from V and 3 bases from J, with 16 bases in between. CDR3 nucleotide sequence: TGCGCCAGCAGCCACGGGTCCTCTTCTGAAGAGACCCAGTACTTC. It yields the protein CASSHGSSSEETQYF.

This clonotype showed up just a few times. The gene calls are TRBV20-1 and TRBJ2-3; 10 bases fit TRBD2. This CDR3 is 14 amino acids long. Germline V CDR1 and CDR2: DFQATT, SNEGSKA (reference sequence). For the CDR3, the DNA is TGCAGAGGGGTAGCGGGAGGACTCGCAGATACGCAGTATTTT. This sequence encodes CRGVAGGLADTQYF.

V and J are TRBV7-9 and TRBJ2-3; D gene uncertain. Germline CDR1 and CDR2: SEHNR and FQNEAQ (reference sequence). Trimming removed 8 bases at V and 7 bases at J, with 7 bases between. This CDR3 has 10 amino acids. The CDR3 DNA reads as TGTGCCAGCGGCGACTATACGCAGTATTTT. It codes for CASGDYTQYF. The complete variable domain, with remaining parts taken from reference TRBV7-9 and TRBJ2-3, reads DTGVSQNPRHKITKRGQNVTFRCDPISEHNRLYWYRQTLGQGPEFLTYFQNEAQLEKSRLLSDRFSAERPKGSFSTLEIQRTEQGDSAMYLCASGDYTQYFGPGTRLTVL.

This sequence joins TRBV20-1 and TRBJ2-7, with 7 bases matching TRBD2. From germline, CDR1 is DFQATT and CDR2 SNEGSKA (reference sequence). V shed 0 bases, J shed 7 bases, and the junction held 15 bases outside the gene matches. The CDR3 sequence is 16 residues long. The CDR3 protein is CSARDHRGLEKGEQYF. DNA for the CDR3: TGCAGTGCTAGAGATCACCGTGGACTAGAAAAGGGTGAGCAGTACTTC.